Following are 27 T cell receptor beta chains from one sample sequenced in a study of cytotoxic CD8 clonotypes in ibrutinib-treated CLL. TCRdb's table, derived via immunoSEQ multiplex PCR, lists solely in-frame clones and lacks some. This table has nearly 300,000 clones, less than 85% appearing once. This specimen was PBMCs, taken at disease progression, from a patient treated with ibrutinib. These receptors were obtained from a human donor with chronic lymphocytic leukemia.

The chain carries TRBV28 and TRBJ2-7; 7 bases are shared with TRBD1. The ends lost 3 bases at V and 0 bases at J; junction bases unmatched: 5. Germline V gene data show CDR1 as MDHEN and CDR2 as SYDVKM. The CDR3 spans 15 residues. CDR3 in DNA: TGTGCCAGCAGTTTGACACAGGGGTTCTCCTACGAGCAGTACTTC. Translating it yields CASSLTQGFSYEQYF.

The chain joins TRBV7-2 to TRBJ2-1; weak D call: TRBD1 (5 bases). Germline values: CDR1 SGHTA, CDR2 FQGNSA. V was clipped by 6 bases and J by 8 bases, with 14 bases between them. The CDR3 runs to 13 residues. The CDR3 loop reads CASSFSRDDEQFF. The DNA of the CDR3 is TGTGCCAGCAGTTTTAGCAGGGATGATGAGCAGTTCTTC. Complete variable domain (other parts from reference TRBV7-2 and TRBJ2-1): GAGVSQSPSNKVTEKGKDVELRCDPISGHTALYWYRQSLGQGLEFLIYFQGNSAPDKSGLPSDRFSAERTGGSVSTLTIQRTQQEDSAVYLCASSFSRDDEQFFGPGTRLTVL.

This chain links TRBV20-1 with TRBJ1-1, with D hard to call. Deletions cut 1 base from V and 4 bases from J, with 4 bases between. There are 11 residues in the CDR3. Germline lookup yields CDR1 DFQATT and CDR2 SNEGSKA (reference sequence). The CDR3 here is CSARGRTEAFF. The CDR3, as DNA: TGCAGTGCTAGAGGGCGCACTGAAGCTTTCTTT.

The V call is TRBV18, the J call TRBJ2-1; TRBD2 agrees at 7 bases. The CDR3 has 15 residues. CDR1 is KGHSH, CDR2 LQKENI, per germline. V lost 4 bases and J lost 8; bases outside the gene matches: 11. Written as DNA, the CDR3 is TGTGCCAGCTCACGACGGGAGGTAGGAGCCGATGAGCAGTTCTTC. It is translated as CASSRREVGADEQFF.

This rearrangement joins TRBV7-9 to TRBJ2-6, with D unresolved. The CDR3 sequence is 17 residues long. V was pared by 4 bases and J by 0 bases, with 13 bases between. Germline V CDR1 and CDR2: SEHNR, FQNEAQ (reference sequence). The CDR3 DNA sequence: TGTGCCAGCAGCTCAATATCCTGGATCTCTGGGGCCAACGTCCTGACTTTC. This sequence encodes CASSSISWISGANVLTF.

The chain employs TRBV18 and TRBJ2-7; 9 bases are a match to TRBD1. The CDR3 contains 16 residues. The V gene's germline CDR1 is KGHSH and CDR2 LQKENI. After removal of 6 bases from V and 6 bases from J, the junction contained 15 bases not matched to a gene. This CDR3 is CASSGLVGQGKSEQYF. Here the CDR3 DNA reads TGTGCCAGCTCGGGCCTCGTGGGACAGGGTAAGAGCGAGCAGTACTTC.

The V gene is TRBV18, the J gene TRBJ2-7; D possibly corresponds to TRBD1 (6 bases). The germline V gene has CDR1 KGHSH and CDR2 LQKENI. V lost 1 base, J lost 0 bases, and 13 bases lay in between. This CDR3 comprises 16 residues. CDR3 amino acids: CASSPRGARGSYEQYF. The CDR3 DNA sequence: TGTGCCAGCTCACCACGTGGGGCCAGGGGCTCCTACGAGCAGTACTTC.

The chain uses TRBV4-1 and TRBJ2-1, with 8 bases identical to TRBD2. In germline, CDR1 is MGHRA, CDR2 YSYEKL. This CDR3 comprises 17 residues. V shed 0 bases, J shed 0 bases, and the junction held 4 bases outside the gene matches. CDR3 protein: CASSQDPGGSSYNEQFF. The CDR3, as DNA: TGCGCCAGCAGCCAAGATCCGGGGGGGAGCTCCTACAATGAGCAGTTCTTC.

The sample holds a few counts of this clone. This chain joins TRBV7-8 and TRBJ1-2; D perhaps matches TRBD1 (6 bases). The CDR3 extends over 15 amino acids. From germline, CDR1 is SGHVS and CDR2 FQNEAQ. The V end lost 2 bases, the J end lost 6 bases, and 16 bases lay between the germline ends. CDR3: CASSLRQGTEDGYTF. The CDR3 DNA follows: TGTGCCAGCAGCTTACGCCAGGGGACGGAGGATGGCTACACCTTC.

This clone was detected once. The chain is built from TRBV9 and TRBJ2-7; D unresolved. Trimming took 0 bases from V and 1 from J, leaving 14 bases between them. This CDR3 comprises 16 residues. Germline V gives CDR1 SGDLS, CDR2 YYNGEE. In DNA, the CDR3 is TGTGCCAGCAGCGTAGGTCTCAGGACCTCTTCCTACGAGCAGTACTTC. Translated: CASSVGLRTSSYEQYF. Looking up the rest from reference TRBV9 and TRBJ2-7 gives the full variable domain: DSGVTQTPKHLITATGQRVTLRCSPRSGDLSVYWYQQSLDQGLQFLIQYYNGEERAKGNILERFSAQQFPDLHSELNLSSLELGDSALYFCASSVGLRTSSYEQYFGPGTRLTVT.

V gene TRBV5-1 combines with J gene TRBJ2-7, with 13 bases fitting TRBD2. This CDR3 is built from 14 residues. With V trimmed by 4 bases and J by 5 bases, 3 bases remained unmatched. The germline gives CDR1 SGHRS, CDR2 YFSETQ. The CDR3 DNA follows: TGCGCCAGCAGCGGTGGACTAGCGGGAGACGAGCAGTACTTC. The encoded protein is CASSGGLAGDEQYF. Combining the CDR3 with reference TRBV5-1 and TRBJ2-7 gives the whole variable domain KAGVTQTPRYLIKTRGQQVTLSCSPISGHRSVSWYQQTPGQGLQFLFEYFSETQRNKGNFPGRFSGRQFSNSRSEMNVSTLELGDSALYLCASSGGLAGDEQYFGPGTRLTVT.

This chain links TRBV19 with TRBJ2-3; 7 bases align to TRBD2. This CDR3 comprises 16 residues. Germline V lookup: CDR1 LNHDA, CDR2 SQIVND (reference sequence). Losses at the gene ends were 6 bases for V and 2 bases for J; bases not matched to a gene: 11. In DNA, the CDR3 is TGTGCCAGTAGCCCTAGGGCGGGAGCCTTCACAGATACGCAGTATTTT. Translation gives CASSPRAGAFTDTQYF.

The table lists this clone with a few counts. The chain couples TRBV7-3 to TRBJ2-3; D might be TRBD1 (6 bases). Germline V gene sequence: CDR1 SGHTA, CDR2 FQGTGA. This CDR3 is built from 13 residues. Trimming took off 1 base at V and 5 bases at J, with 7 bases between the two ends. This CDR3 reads CASSLRGLDTQYF. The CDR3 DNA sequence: TGTGCCAGCAGCTTAAGGGGGCTAGATACGCAGTATTTT.

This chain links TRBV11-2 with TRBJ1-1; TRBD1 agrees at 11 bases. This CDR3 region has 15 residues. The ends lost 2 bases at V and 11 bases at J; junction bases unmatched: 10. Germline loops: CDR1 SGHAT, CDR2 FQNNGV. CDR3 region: CASSLFRTGGNSAFF. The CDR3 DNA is TGTGCCAGCAGCTTATTTCGGACAGGGGGCAATAGTGCTTTCTTT. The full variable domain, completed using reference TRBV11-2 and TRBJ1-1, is EAGVAQSPRYKIIEKRQSVAFWCNPISGHATLYWYQQILGQGPKLLIQFQNNGVVDDSQLPKDRFSAERLKGVDSTLKIQPAKLEDSAVYLCASSLFRTGGNSAFFGQGTRLTVV.

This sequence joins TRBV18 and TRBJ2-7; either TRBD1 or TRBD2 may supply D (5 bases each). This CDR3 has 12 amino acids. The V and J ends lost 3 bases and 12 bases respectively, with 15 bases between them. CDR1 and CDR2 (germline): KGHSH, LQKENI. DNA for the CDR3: TGTGCCAGCTCACCCGGGACCTCACTTCTGTACTTC. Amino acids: CASSPGTSLLYF.

This chain's CDR3 is CATSRSGTAPNEKLFF. CDR3 nucleotide sequence: TGTGCCACCAGCAGATCAGGGACAGCCCCTAATGAAAAACTGTTTTTT. The genes are TRBV15 and TRBJ1-4, with 7 bases fitting TRBD1. V gave up 2 bases and J gave up 3 bases; unmatched junction bases: 6. This CDR3 contains 16 residues. Germline-derived CDR1 and CDR2 are LNHNV and YYDKDF (reference sequence).

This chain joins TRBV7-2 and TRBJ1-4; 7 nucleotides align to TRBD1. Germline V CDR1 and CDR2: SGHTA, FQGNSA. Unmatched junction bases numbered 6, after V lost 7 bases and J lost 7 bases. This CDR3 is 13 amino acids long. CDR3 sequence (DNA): TGTGCCAGCAATCGACAGGGAGGTGAAAAACTGTTTTTT. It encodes CASNRQGGEKLFF.

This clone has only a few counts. The CDR3 sequence: CASSSRATGNTEAFF. As DNA, the CDR3 is TGTGCCAGCAGCTCCCGGGCCACAGGGAACACTGAAGCTTTCTTT. This chain uses TRBV7-9 with TRBJ1-1; D perhaps matches TRBD1 (5 bases). Germline lookup yields CDR1 SEHNR and CDR2 FQNEAQ (reference sequence). Trimming took 4 bases from V and 1 from J, leaving 13 bases between them. CDR3 length: 15 residues.

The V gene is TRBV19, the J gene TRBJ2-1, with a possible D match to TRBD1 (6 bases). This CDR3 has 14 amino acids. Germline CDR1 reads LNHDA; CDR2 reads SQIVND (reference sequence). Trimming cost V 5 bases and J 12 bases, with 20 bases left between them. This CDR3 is CASSPLGLRGGQFF. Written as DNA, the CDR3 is TGTGCCAGTAGTCCGTTGGGCCTCAGGGGTGGGCAGTTCTTC.

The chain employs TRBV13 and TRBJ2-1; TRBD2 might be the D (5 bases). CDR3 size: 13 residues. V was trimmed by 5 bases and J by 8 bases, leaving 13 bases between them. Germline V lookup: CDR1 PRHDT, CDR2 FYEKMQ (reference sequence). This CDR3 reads CASSTQRVDEQFF. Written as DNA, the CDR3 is TGTGCCAGCAGCACGCAGAGGGTGGATGAGCAGTTCTTC.

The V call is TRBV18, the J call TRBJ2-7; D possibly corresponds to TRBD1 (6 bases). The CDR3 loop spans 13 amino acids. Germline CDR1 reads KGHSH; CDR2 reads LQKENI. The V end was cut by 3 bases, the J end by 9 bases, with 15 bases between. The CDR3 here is CASSPETGPRQYF. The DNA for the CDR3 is TGTGCCAGCTCACCGGAGACAGGCCCAAGGCAGTACTTC.

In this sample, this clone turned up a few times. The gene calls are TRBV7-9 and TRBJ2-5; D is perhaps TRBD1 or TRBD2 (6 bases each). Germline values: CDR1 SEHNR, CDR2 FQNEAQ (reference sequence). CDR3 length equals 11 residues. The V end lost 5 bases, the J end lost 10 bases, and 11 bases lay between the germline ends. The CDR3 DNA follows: TGTGCCAGCAGCGGGGGGCCAAACCAGTACTTC. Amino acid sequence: CASSGGPNQYF.

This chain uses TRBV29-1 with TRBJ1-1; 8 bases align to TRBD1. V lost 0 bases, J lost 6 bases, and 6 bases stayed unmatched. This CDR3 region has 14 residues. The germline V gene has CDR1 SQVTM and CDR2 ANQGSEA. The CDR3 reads CSVEDRGRGAEAFF. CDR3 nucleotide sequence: TGCAGCGTTGAAGACAGGGGGCGCGGCGCTGAAGCTTTCTTT.

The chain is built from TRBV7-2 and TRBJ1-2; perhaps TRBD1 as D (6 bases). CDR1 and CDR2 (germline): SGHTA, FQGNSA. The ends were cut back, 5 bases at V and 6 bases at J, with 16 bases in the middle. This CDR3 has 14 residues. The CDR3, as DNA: TGTGCCAGCAGCCCGAGTTATGGGGGCCATGGCTACACCTTC. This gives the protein CASSPSYGGHGYTF.

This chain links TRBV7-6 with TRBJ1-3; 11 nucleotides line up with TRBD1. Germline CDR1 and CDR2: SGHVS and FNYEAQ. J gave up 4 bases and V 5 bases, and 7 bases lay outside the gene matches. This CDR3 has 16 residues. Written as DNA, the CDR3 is TGTGCCAGCAGCCCAACGGGACAGGGGGGCGGAAACACCATATATTTT. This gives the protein CASSPTGQGGGNTIYF.

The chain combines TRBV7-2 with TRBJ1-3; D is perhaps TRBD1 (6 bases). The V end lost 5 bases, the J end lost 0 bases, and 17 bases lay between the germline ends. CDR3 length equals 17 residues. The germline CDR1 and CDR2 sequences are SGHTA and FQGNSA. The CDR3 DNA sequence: TGTGCCAGCAGCCGACGGCAGGGGTCTAGCTCTGGAAACACCATATATTTT. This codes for CASSRRQGSSSGNTIYF. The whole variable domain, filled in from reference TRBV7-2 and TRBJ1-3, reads GAGVSQSPSNKVTEKGKDVELRCDPISGHTALYWYRQSLGQGLEFLIYFQGNSAPDKSGLPSDRFSAERTGGSVSTLTIQRTQQEDSAVYLCASSRRQGSSSGNTIYFGEGSWLTVV.

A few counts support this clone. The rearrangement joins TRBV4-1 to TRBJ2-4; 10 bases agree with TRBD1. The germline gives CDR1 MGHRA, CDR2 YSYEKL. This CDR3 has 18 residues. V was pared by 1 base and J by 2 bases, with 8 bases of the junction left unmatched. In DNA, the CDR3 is TGCGCCAGCAGCCAAGTAGGTGGGACAGGGGACCCCAAAAACATTCAGTACTTC. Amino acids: CASSQVGGTGDPKNIQYF.